These 21 T cell receptor beta chains were all obtained from the same sample, sequenced in a study of blood T cell repertoires in COVID-19. Only in-frame clones appear in the TCRdb table, and some are missing; sequencing was by immunoSEQ multiplex PCR. The top ten clones hold around 10% of a sample with about 130,000 clones, roughly four fifths of them seen once. Sequenced sample: PBMCs or T cells enriched from blood (not recorded which). These receptors all come from a man aged 45-65 years who had recovered from COVID-19.

The rearrangement links TRBV6-2 or TRBV6-3 to TRBJ2-3; 7 bases align to TRBD2. The CDR3 contains 15 residues. CDR1 MNHEY and CDR2 SVGEGT come from the germline V gene. With 6 bases clipped from V and 2 bases from J, the junction kept 8 bases outside the gene matches. The CDR3 spells CASSPAGTITDTQYF. CDR3 nucleotides: TGTGCCAGCAGCCCTGCCGGGACTATCACAGATACGCAGTATTTT.

This chain joins TRBV5-1 and TRBJ2-5; D might be TRBD2 (5 bases). Between the trimmed V and J ends, which lost 2 bases and 4 bases, there was a span of 21 bases. CDR3 length: 17 residues. The V gene's germline CDR1 is SGHRS and CDR2 YFSETQ. CDR3 sequence: CASSLGDLRGGSETQYF. DNA of the CDR3: TGCGCCAGCAGCTTAGGCGATCTCCGTGGCGGGTCAGAGACCCAGTACTTC.

In DNA, the CDR3 is TGTGCCAGCAGTTTAACACGGAGCTCTGGAAACACCATATATTTT. This gives the protein CASSLTRSSGNTIYF. V gene TRBV27 combines with J gene TRBJ1-3, with D unclear. The ends were cut back, 2 bases at V and 0 bases at J, with 8 bases in the middle. The CDR3 has 15 residues. CDR1 and CDR2 from the germline V gene are MNHEY and SMNVEV (reference sequence).

The chain joins TRBV4-3 to TRBJ2-3, with 8 bases identical to TRBD1. The CDR3 contains 14 residues. J was trimmed by 7 bases and V by 1 base; bases with no gene match: 4. In germline, CDR1 is LGHNA, CDR2 YSLEER. The CDR3 sequence is CASSQGQGKYTQYF. The CDR3 region has the DNA TGCGCCAGCAGCCAAGGACAGGGGAAGTATACGCAGTATTTT.

This clone has only one observation. V and J are TRBV6-2 or TRBV6-3 and TRBJ1-6; D not certain. Looked up from germline, CDR1 is MNHEY and CDR2 is SVGEGT. The CDR3 loop spans 15 amino acids. Trimming removed 4 bases from V and 0 bases from J, with 7 bases in between. The CDR3 loop reads CASSSPSSYNSPLHF. The CDR3 nucleotides are TGTGCCAGCAGTTCTCCCAGCTCCTATAATTCACCCCTCCACTTT.

This clone was seen just once. The V call is TRBV7-8, the J call TRBJ2-5; D is perhaps TRBD2 (5 bases). The CDR3 length is 14 residues. Germline V CDR1 and CDR2: SGHVS, FQNEAQ. Trimming removed 5 bases from V and 6 bases from J, with 16 bases in between. The CDR3 nucleotides read TGTGCCAGCAGCCCCTCGGCCCTCGGGAAGACCCAGTACTTC. Translated, it gives CASSPSALGKTQYF.

This chain uses TRBV9 with TRBJ2-2; 8 nucleotides line up with TRBD2. This CDR3 contains 17 residues. Germline values: CDR1 SGDLS, CDR2 YYNGEE. J was trimmed by 6 bases and V by 0 bases; bases with no gene match: 10. CDR3 in amino acids: CASSVGGGGLVAGELFF. The CDR3 nucleotides read TGTGCCAGCAGCGTAGGTGGCGGGGGGCTTGTTGCCGGGGAGCTGTTTTTT.

The rearrangement links TRBV7-9 to TRBJ1-6; the D gene is possibly TRBD1 (6 bases). The germline V gene has CDR1 SEHNR and CDR2 FQNEAQ (reference sequence). The CDR3 consists of 14 residues. V lost 4 bases and J 14 bases, leaving 18 bases between the germline ends. The DNA of the CDR3 is TGTGCCAGCAGCTCTCGGGACACCCGCATCACCCTCCACTTT. It codes for CASSSRDTRITLHF.

With respect to this clone: The same CDR3 arises from other DNA sequences in this sample as well. The rearrangement joins TRBV15 to TRBJ2-7; D is unresolved. The CDR3 length is 14 residues. The V and J ends lost 1 base and 0 bases respectively, with 7 bases between them. CDR1 is LNHNV, CDR2 YYDKDF, per germline (reference sequence). The CDR3 nucleotides are TGTGCCACCAGCAGAGGCGACATCTCCTACGAGCAGTACTTC. Its protein product is CATSRGDISYEQYF.

J is TRBJ2-3 and V is TRBV29-1; D gene ambiguous. Germline values: CDR1 SQVTM, CDR2 ANQGSEA. The CDR3 totals 16 residues. V was shortened by 4 bases and J by 0 bases, with 17 bases between the two germline ends. This CDR3 is CSVAESALSSTDTQYF. The CDR3, as DNA: TGCAGCGTTGCGGAGTCGGCACTTTCTAGCACAGATACGCAGTATTTT.

This chain joins TRBV6-1 and TRBJ1-6; D call uncertain. V lost 0 bases and J lost 6, with 6 bases in between. In germline, CDR1 is MNHNS, CDR2 SASEGT. The CDR3 is 14 residues long. The CDR3 DNA reads TGTGCCAGCAGTGAAGCAACAGTTAATTCACCCCTCCACTTT. It is translated as CASSEATVNSPLHF.

This clone was detected only once. This sequence joins TRBV5-4 and TRBJ2-5; D gene ambiguous. V lost 0 bases and J 0 bases, leaving 3 bases between the germline ends. This CDR3 comprises 13 residues. The germline gives CDR1 SGHNT, CDR2 YYREEE (reference sequence). CDR3 bases: TGTGCCAGCAGCTTGGCGTACCAAGAGACCCAGTACTTC. It specifies CASSLAYQETQYF. The variable domain in full, with the rest retrieved from reference TRBV5-4 and TRBJ2-5, is ETGVTQSPTHLIKTRGQQVTLRCSSQSGHNTVSWYQQALGQGPQFIFQYYREEENGRGNFPPRFSGLQFPNYSSELNVNALELDDSALYLCASSLAYQETQYFGPGTRLLVL.

The chain is built from TRBV5-1 and TRBJ2-3; 9 bases fit TRBD2. V was pared by 0 bases and J by 8 bases, with 4 bases of the junction left unmatched. Germline values: CDR1 SGHRS, CDR2 YFSETQ. CDR3 length: 14 amino acids. CDR3 in amino acids: CASSLVLAGRTQYF. CDR3 nucleotide sequence: TGCGCCAGCAGCTTGGTCCTAGCGGGGCGTACGCAGTATTTT.

The J gene is TRBJ2-1, the V gene TRBV5-1, with TRBD1 identical over 9 bases. The CDR3 loop spans 15 amino acids. The ends lost 6 bases at V and 6 bases at J; junction bases unmatched: 10. Germline values: CDR1 SGHRS, CDR2 YFSETQ. This CDR3 is CASIPQPGQGNEQFF. Here the CDR3 DNA reads TGCGCCAGCATTCCTCAACCGGGACAGGGCAATGAGCAGTTCTTC.

V gene TRBV4-3 combines with J gene TRBJ2-3, with 7 bases that match TRBD2. This CDR3 region has 17 residues. J lost 2 bases, V lost 0 bases, and 8 bases had no gene match. Germline lookup yields CDR1 LGHNA and CDR2 YSLEER. The DNA of the CDR3 is TGCGCCAGCAGCCAAGAACGGGGAGGGTGGGTCACAGATACGCAGTATTTT. Translation gives CASSQERGGWVTDTQYF.

V gene TRBV5-1 combines with J gene TRBJ1-3; maybe TRBD1 (6 bases). Germline loops: CDR1 SGHRS, CDR2 YFSETQ. The germline V and J ends were trimmed by 3 bases and 4 bases, with 11 bases remaining between them. CDR3 length equals 14 residues. The CDR3 DNA reads TGCGCCAGCAGCTATACAGGGTCAGGAAACACCATATATTTT. This encodes CASSYTGSGNTIYF. Together with reference TRBV5-1 and TRBJ1-3, the CDR3 gives the full variable domain: KAGVTQTPRYLIKTRGQQVTLSCSPISGHRSVSWYQQTPGQGLQFLFEYFSETQRNKGNFPGRFSGRQFSNSRSEMNVSTLELGDSALYLCASSYTGSGNTIYFGEGSWLTVV.

The chain uses TRBV2 and TRBJ1-4, with no clear D. This CDR3 has 14 amino acids. In germline, CDR1 is SNHLY, CDR2 FYNNEI. V dropped 5 bases and J dropped 0 bases, with 7 bases sitting between them. The chain's CDR3 is CASSFTATNEKLFF. In DNA form, the CDR3 reads TGTGCCAGCAGTTTCACTGCAACTAATGAAAAACTGTTTTTT.

This clone has a handful of counts. The V gene is TRBV14, the J gene TRBJ1-3; unclear D gene. Germline CDR1 and CDR2: SGHDN and FVKESK. Trimming took 3 bases from V and 3 from J, leaving 3 bases between them. The CDR3 is made up of 12 amino acids. The CDR3 spells CASSHVGNTIYF. The DNA of the CDR3 is TGTGCCAGCAGCCACGTTGGAAACACCATATATTTT.

This chain links TRBV7-9 with TRBJ2-3; 8 bases line up with TRBD2. The CDR3 contains 17 residues. Germline-derived CDR1 and CDR2 are SEHNR and FQNEAQ (reference sequence). V lost 3 bases, J lost 3 bases, and 11 bases stayed unmatched. The CDR3 bases are TGTGCCAGCAGCTTTGGGCGGGAGGTCTTCGGAACAGATACGCAGTATTTT. Translated: CASSFGREVFGTDTQYF.

The V call is TRBV5-1, the J call TRBJ2-3, with TRBD2 as a possible D gene (10 bases). The CDR3 is 21 residues long. Deletions cut 5 bases from V and 2 bases from J, with 33 bases between. The germline V gene encodes CDR1 SGHRS and CDR2 YFSETQ. This CDR3 is CASSFPGTGIAGGHPTDTQYF. CDR3 bases: TGCGCCAGCAGTTTCCCCGGGACAGGGATAGCGGGGGGCCACCCCACAGATACGCAGTATTTT.

This clone was seen only once. This chain links TRBV28 with TRBJ1-6, with D hard to call. Germline CDR1 and CDR2: MDHEN and SYDVKM. CDR3 length equals 16 residues. V gave up 3 bases and J gave up 5 bases, with 14 bases separating them. The CDR3 region has the DNA TGTGCCAGCAGTTTCTACCTCACAGAAAATAATTCACCCCTCCACTTT. Translation gives CASSFYLTENNSPLHF.